The 22 T cell receptor beta chains in this list originate from one sample, sequenced in a study of monozygotic twins with inflammatory bowel disease. TCRdb reprocessed the 5' RACE reads, keeping one entry per CDR3 protein, no DNA. The sample table includes 80,000 or so distinct CDR3 sequences. The specimen sequenced was blood. The source of these receptors is a human donor with ulcerative colitis or Crohn's disease, or a healthy co-twin of an affected twin (not recorded which).

The rearrangement links TRBV7-3 to TRBJ1-2. There are 16 residues in the CDR3. The V gene's germline CDR1 is SGHTA and CDR2 FQGTGA. The CDR3 loop reads CASSPMGSPTNYGYTF. Supplemented by reference TRBV7-3 and TRBJ1-2, the full variable domain reads GAGVSQTPSNKVTEKGKYVELRCDPISGHTALYWYRQSLGQGPEFLIYFQGTGAADDSGLPNDRFFAVRPEGSVSTLKIQRTERGDSAVYLCASSPMGSPTNYGYTFGSGTRLTVV.

The chain is built from TRBV5-1 and TRBJ1-3. CDR1 SGHRS and CDR2 YFSETQ come from the germline V gene. The CDR3 totals 14 residues. The CDR3 spells CASSWGSSGNTIYF.

The rearrangement joins TRBV20-1 to TRBJ1-2; TCRdb's D gene call, TRBD1, goes unchecked for lack of DNA. Germline CDR1 and CDR2: DFQATT and SNEGSKA (reference sequence). The CDR3 runs 13 residues. CDR3 in amino acids: CSAVPGTPYGYTF.

J is TRBJ1-4 and V is TRBV16. The germline V gene has CDR1 KGHSY and CDR2 FQNENV. The CDR3 consists of 14 residues. The CDR3 reads CASSQFSPFGLLFF.

This rearrangement joins TRBV11-1 to TRBJ2-7; TCRdb gives TRBD1 as the D gene, but with no DNA this cannot be confirmed. Per germline, CDR1 SGHAT and CDR2 FQDESV (reference sequence). The CDR3 runs to 14 residues. CDR3 residues: CASSPRTGNYEQYF.

The chain is built from TRBV20-1 and TRBJ2-4; TCRdb reports TRBD1, a call that lacks DNA to check it against. Germline CDR1 is DFQATT and CDR2 is SNEGSKA (reference sequence). This CDR3 has 15 amino acids. The CDR3 loop is CSAFRGGGAKNIQYF.

CDR3 loop: CASSQDRGSSNQPQHF. The genes are TRBV4-1 and TRBJ1-5; TCRdb outputs TRBD1, but without DNA this stays unchecked. In germline, CDR1 is MGHRA, CDR2 YSYEKL. The CDR3 extends over 16 amino acids.

V and J are TRBV4-1 and TRBJ2-5. CDR3 size: 14 residues. Looked up from germline, CDR1 is MGHRA and CDR2 is YSYEKL. CDR3 protein: CASSRGATQETQYF.

J is TRBJ1-2 and V is TRBV7-2; TCRdb's D call, TRBD1, is unchecked because there is no DNA. The CDR3 contains 15 residues. The germline V gene encodes CDR1 SGHTA and CDR2 FQGNSA. CDR3 amino acids: CASSPGTQSHYGYTF.

The chain couples TRBV20-1 to TRBJ1-5. The CDR3 is 15 residues long. CDR1 and CDR2 from the germline V gene are DFQATT and SNEGSKA (reference sequence). CDR3: CSAKNARVTSETQHF.

The chain carries TRBV7-2 and TRBJ2-7; lacking DNA, the TRBD1 call made by TCRdb goes unchecked. The length of the CDR3 is 15 residues. CDR1 and CDR2 (germline): SGHTA, FQGNSA. CDR3 in amino acids: CASSLPSQGTYEQYF. Full variable domain (outside the CDR3, taken from reference TRBV7-2 and TRBJ2-7): GAGVSQSPSNKVTEKGKDVELRCDPISGHTALYWYRQSLGQGLEFLIYFQGNSAPDKSGLPSDRFSAERTGGSVSTLTIQRTQQEDSAVYLCASSLPSQGTYEQYFGPGTRLTVT.

CDR3 sequence reads: CASSLGGQGLNEKLFF. The gene calls are TRBV5-1 and TRBJ1-4; TCRdb gives TRBD1 as the D gene, but with no DNA this cannot be confirmed. CDR1 and CDR2 (germline): SGHRS, YFSETQ. CDR3 size: 16 residues.

The V gene is TRBV18, the J gene TRBJ1-2; lacking DNA, the TRBD1 call made by TCRdb goes unchecked. This CDR3 spans 13 amino acids. In germline, CDR1 is KGHSH, CDR2 LQKENI. The CDR3 reads CASSPNREGGYTF.

The chain recombines TRBV2 with TRBJ2-1; there is no DNA to check the TCRdb D call of TRBD1. This CDR3 spans 13 amino acids. From germline, CDR1 is SNHLY and CDR2 FYNNEI. Here the CDR3 reads CAQGKGTYNEQFF.

The chain has TRBV7-6 and TRBJ2-1; TCRdb picks TRBD2, but there is no DNA to check that call. This CDR3 has 15 amino acids. Germline values: CDR1 SGHVS, CDR2 FNYEAQ. The CDR3 here is CASSLEVADYNEQFF. Variable domain in full (rest from reference TRBV7-6 and TRBJ2-1): GAGVSQSPRYKVTKRGQDVALRCDPISGHVSLYWYRQALGQGPEFLTYFNYEAQQDKSGLPNDRFSAERPEGSISTLTIQRTEQRDSAMYRCASSLEVADYNEQFFGPGTRLTVL.

The chain recombines TRBV25-1 with TRBJ1-2. Germline CDR1 and CDR2: MGHDK and SYGVNS. The CDR3 runs to 15 residues. The CDR3 loop is CASSASGSPSYGYTF.

The rearrangement links TRBV7-2 to TRBJ1-1. The CDR3 runs to 14 residues. Germline V gives CDR1 SGHTA, CDR2 FQGNSA. This CDR3 reads CASSPQRRDTEAFF. Based on the CDR3 plus reference TRBV7-2 and TRBJ1-1, the full variable domain is GAGVSQSPSNKVTEKGKDVELRCDPISGHTALYWYRQSLGQGLEFLIYFQGNSAPDKSGLPSDRFSAERTGGSVSTLTIQRTQQEDSAVYLCASSPQRRDTEAFFGQGTRLTVV.

The chain recombines TRBV20-1 with TRBJ2-5; checking the TCRdb D call of TRBD1 is not possible without DNA. The germline V gene encodes CDR1 DFQATT and CDR2 SNEGSKA (reference sequence). This CDR3 contains 12 residues. This chain's CDR3 is CSANPGQETQYF.

The rearrangement links TRBV11-2 to TRBJ1-3; no DNA is available, so the TRBD1 call from TCRdb remains unchecked. This CDR3 has 19 amino acids. The germline V gene encodes CDR1 SGHAT and CDR2 FQNNGV. CDR3 sequence: CASSLRSGTGAISGNTIYF.

The chain is built from TRBV19 and TRBJ1-4. CDR1 and CDR2 from the germline V gene are LNHDA and SQIVND (reference sequence). The CDR3 runs 14 residues. CDR3 region: CASRREGTNEKLFF. Looking up the rest from reference TRBV19 and TRBJ1-4 gives the full variable domain: DGGITQSPKYLFRKEGQNVTLSCEQNLNHDAMYWYRQDPGQGLRLIYYSQIVNDFQKGDIAEGYSVSREKKESFPLTVTSAQKNPTAFYLCASRREGTNEKLFFGSGTQLSVL.

J is TRBJ1-2 and V is TRBV3-1; the TCRdb D gene call, TRBD1, has no DNA to confirm it. This CDR3 is 14 amino acids long. CDR1 and CDR2 (germline): LGHDT, YNNKEL (reference sequence). The CDR3 spells CASSQQGPTGGYTF.

V and J are TRBV5-1 and TRBJ1-4. The germline gives CDR1 SGHRS, CDR2 YFSETQ. This CDR3 has 14 residues. CDR3 sequence: CASSLAGTNEKLFF.